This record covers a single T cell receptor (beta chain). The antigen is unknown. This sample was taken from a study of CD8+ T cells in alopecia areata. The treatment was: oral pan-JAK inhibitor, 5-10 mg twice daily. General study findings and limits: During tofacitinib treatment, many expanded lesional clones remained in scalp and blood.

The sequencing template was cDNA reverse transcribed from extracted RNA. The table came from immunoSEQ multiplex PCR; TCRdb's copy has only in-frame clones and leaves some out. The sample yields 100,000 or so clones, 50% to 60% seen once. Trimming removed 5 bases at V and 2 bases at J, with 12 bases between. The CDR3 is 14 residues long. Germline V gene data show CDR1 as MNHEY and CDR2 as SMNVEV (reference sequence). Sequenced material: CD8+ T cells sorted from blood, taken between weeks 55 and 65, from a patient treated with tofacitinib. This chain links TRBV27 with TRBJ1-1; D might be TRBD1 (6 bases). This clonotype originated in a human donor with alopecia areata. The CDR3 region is CASSPTGFNTEAFF. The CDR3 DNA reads TGTGCCAGCAGTCCGACAGGTTTCAACACTGAAGCTTTCTTT.